This T cell receptor (beta chain) was sequenced during a study of blood T cell repertoires in COVID-19. For the study at large: COVID-19 samples, acute and convalescent, were from the United States, Italy and Spain.

This clone was seen just once. Sequenced by immunoSEQ multiplex PCR; TCRdb stores in-frame clones only, minus some. The sample carries tens of thousands of clones, around 86% recorded once. V was cut by 3 bases and J by 4 bases, with 11 bases left in between. Germline V CDR1 and CDR2: MDHEN, SYDVKM. CDR3 length: 14 amino acids. This receptor was obtained from a man aged 45 to 65 with active COVID-19. The specimen was peripheral blood. The gene calls are TRBV28 and TRBJ2-3; D not resolved. CDR3 in amino acids: CASSFGRRADTQYF. The CDR3 DNA follows: TGTGCCAGCAGTTTTGGTCGACGGGCAGATACGCAGTATTTT.